This T cell receptor (beta chain) was found in a study of monozygotic twins with inflammatory bowel disease. Regarding the study as a whole: Lower TCRbeta diversity (inverse Simpson) was seen in IBD patients than in healthy co-twins.

Amplification of TCRalpha and TCRbeta cDNA involved two nested PCRs that ran for 16 and 9 cycles. TCRdb re-called the 5' RACE reads; every CDR3 protein appears as one record, without DNA. This table holds approximately 400,000 distinct CDR3 sequences. Regarding this clonotype: Its antigen is not known.

This CDR3 is 13 amino acids long. Germline V gene lookup returns CDR1 SGHTA and CDR2 FQGNSA. The sequence derives from a human donor with ulcerative colitis or Crohn's disease, or a healthy co-twin of an affected twin (not recorded which). J is TRBJ2-5 and V is TRBV7-2. Source material: blood. This CDR3 reads CASSSSREETQYF.